The next 31 T cell receptor beta chains were all read from a single sample in a study of blood T cell repertoires in COVID-19. The protocol was immunoSEQ multiplex PCR, while the TCRdb copy is restricted to in-frame clones and leaves out a portion. The table includes some 95,000 clones, about 88% detected once. Sequencing input: peripheral blood. The source of these receptors is a man aged 80 or over with active or convalescent COVID-19.

This clone was detected only once. The chain combines TRBV4-1 with TRBJ2-7, with D perhaps TRBD1 (6 bases). CDR3 length: 18 residues. V lost 0 bases and J lost 1, with 19 bases in between. Germline loops: CDR1 MGHRA, CDR2 YSYEKL. The CDR3 spells CASSQDEPLPGQSYEQYF. The CDR3 DNA reads TGCGCCAGCAGCCAAGACGAGCCTCTTCCGGGACAATCCTACGAGCAGTACTTC.

The rearrangement uses TRBV5-5 and TRBJ1-1; 9 nucleotides agree with TRBD1. The CDR3 totals 14 residues. V lost 0 bases to trimming and J lost 4 bases; unmatched junction nucleotides: 1. Germline CDR1 SGHKS, CDR2 YYEKEE (reference sequence). CDR3 in DNA: TGTGCCAGCAGCTTGGAGACAGGGGGCACTGAAGCTTTCTTT. This sequence encodes CASSLETGGTEAFF.

J is TRBJ2-1 and V is TRBV5-1, with D maybe TRBD2 (6 bases). The CDR3 contains 14 residues. The germline V gene encodes CDR1 SGHRS and CDR2 YFSETQ. V was pared by 2 bases and J by 2 bases, with 8 bases between. The CDR3 is CASSFSGAYNEQFF. The CDR3 DNA sequence: TGCGCCAGCAGCTTTAGCGGAGCCTACAATGAGCAGTTCTTC.

This rearrangement joins TRBV14 to TRBJ2-1; 10 bases agree with TRBD1. Trimming at V came to 4 bases and at J to 7 bases, leaving 7 bases not matched to a gene. There are 15 residues in the CDR3. Germline V gene sequence: CDR1 SGHDN, CDR2 FVKESK. The CDR3 region is CASSRDRGRMNEQFF. The CDR3 DNA reads TGTGCCAGCAGCCGGGACAGGGGTCGAATGAATGAGCAGTTCTTC.

The chain recombines TRBV19 with TRBJ1-1; 8 nucleotides line up with TRBD1. V shed 4 bases, J shed 4 bases, and the junction held 5 bases outside the gene matches. The CDR3 loop spans 14 amino acids. Germline V gives CDR1 LNHDA, CDR2 SQIVND (reference sequence). CDR3 coding DNA: TGTGCCAGTAGTAGGGCAGGGGGCTTCACTGAAGCTTTCTTT. This gives the protein CASSRAGGFTEAFF.

This clone was seen more than once but under ten times. The chain employs TRBV6-4 and TRBJ2-3, with D tentatively TRBD2 (6 bases). Trimming stripped 5 bases from V and 5 bases from J, with 11 bases between. Per germline, CDR1 MRHNA and CDR2 SNTAGT. The CDR3 has 13 amino acids. DNA for the CDR3: TGTGCCAGCAGTATGGACTATGAAGATACGCAGTATTTT. Amino acids: CASSMDYEDTQYF.

The chain carries TRBV5-4 and TRBJ2-5, with D maybe TRBD2 (5 bases). Looked up from germline, CDR1 is SGHNT and CDR2 is YYREEE (reference sequence). The CDR3 loop spans 15 amino acids. The V end lost 2 bases, the J end lost 4 bases, and 15 bases lay between the germline ends. The CDR3 sequence: CASSFLSSRGETQYF. The CDR3 region has the DNA TGTGCCAGCAGCTTCCTGAGCTCCCGGGGAGAGACCCAGTACTTC.

CDR3 DNA: TGTGCCAGCAGCCCCTCGCGAGGCGGGGGTAGCGAGCAGTACTTC. Translating it yields CASSPSRGGGSEQYF. The V call is TRBV7-6, the J call TRBJ2-7; 7 nucleotides match TRBD2. Germline CDR1 and CDR2: SGHVS and FNYEAQ. V trimming: 5 bases; J trimming: 6 bases; junction bases outside the gene matches: 13. The CDR3 length is 15 residues.

The rearrangement uses TRBV11-1 and TRBJ2-1; 14 nucleotides agree with TRBD2. V lost 0 bases and J lost 6; bases outside the gene matches: 10. The CDR3 is made up of 19 amino acids. In germline, CDR1 is SGHAT, CDR2 FQDESV (reference sequence). The CDR3 DNA reads as TGTGCCAGCAGCTTAGCGAAACCCCCGGGACTAGCGGGAGCCAATGAGCAGTTCTTC. This codes for CASSLAKPPGLAGANEQFF.

This chain joins TRBV7-9 and TRBJ2-1; 8 nucleotides agree with TRBD2. The CDR3 has 15 amino acids. Trimming removed 3 bases from V and 9 bases from J; junction bases left unmatched: 10. Germline CDR1 SEHNR, CDR2 FQNEAQ (reference sequence). CDR3 in amino acids: CASSFPSSAGGEQFF. In nucleotides, the CDR3 is TGTGCCAGCAGCTTCCCCTCCAGCGCGGGGGGTGAGCAGTTCTTC.

This chain joins TRBV28 and TRBJ2-1, with 9 positions matching TRBD2. The length of the CDR3 is 15 residues. With V trimmed by 6 bases and J by 9 bases, 12 bases remained unmatched. CDR1 is MDHEN, CDR2 SYDVKM, per germline. The CDR3 DNA is TGTGCCAGCAGCCCTCGACTAGCGGAGGGGGGTGAGCAGTTCTTC. Its protein is CASSPRLAEGGEQFF.

The V and J genes are TRBV19 and TRBJ2-4; D perhaps matches TRBD2 (5 bases). Germline V lookup: CDR1 LNHDA, CDR2 SQIVND (reference sequence). There are 16 residues in the CDR3. Trimming removed 3 bases at V and 0 bases at J, with 12 bases between. The chain's CDR3 is CASSIIFGIAKNIQYF. The CDR3 DNA follows: TGTGCCAGTAGTATTATTTTCGGGATAGCCAAAAACATTCAGTACTTC.

J is TRBJ2-7 and V is TRBV28; 9 nucleotides agree with TRBD1. Per the germline V gene, CDR1 is MDHEN and CDR2 is SYDVKM. The CDR3 extends over 14 amino acids. V lost 5 bases to trimming and J lost 9 bases; unmatched junction nucleotides: 11. CDR3 amino acids: CASSRGQGSTPQYF. Written as DNA, the CDR3 is TGTGCCAGCAGTCGGGGACAGGGCTCTACGCCGCAGTACTTC. The complete variable domain, with remaining parts taken from reference TRBV28 and TRBJ2-7, reads DVKVTQSSRYLVKRTGEKVFLECVQDMDHENMFWYRQDPGLGLRLIYFSYDVKMKEKGDIPEGYSVSREKKERFSLILESASTNQTSMYLCASSRGQGSTPQYFGPGTRLTVT.

The chain links TRBV5-4 to TRBJ2-5; 7 bases are a match to TRBD2. The ends lost 5 bases at V and 5 bases at J; junction bases unmatched: 12. CDR3 length: 15 amino acids. Germline CDR1 reads SGHNT; CDR2 reads YYREEE (reference sequence). CDR3: CASSEGRGGSETQYF. The DNA of the CDR3 is TGTGCCAGCAGTGAAGGGAGGGGCGGGTCGGAGACCCAGTACTTC.

This chain connects TRBV18 to TRBJ2-1; TRBD2 agrees at 13 bases. J was trimmed by 9 bases and V by 4 bases; bases with no gene match: 9. Per germline, CDR1 KGHSH and CDR2 LQKENI. The CDR3 extends over 16 amino acids. CDR3 amino acids: CASSLTSGRALGEQFF. The CDR3 nucleotides are TGTGCCAGCTCACTCACTAGCGGGAGGGCCTTGGGTGAGCAGTTCTTC.

The J gene is TRBJ1-3, the V gene TRBV5-4; 10 nucleotides agree with TRBD1. This CDR3 has 15 residues. With 5 bases clipped from V and 2 bases from J, the junction kept 4 bases outside the gene matches. Germline V CDR1 and CDR2: SGHNT, YYREEE (reference sequence). The chain's CDR3 is CASRTTGGAGNTIYF. The CDR3 DNA reads TGTGCCAGCAGAACGACAGGGGGCGCTGGAAACACCATATATTTT.

V is TRBV19 and J is TRBJ1-5; 9 nucleotides match TRBD1. Germline loops: CDR1 LNHDA, CDR2 SQIVND (reference sequence). V dropped 6 bases and J dropped 2; count of bases not matched to a gene: 8. This CDR3 spans 16 amino acids. CDR3: CASSTGGSLRNQPQHF. For the CDR3, the DNA is TGTGCCAGTAGCACAGGGGGCAGTCTGCGCAATCAGCCCCAGCATTTT.

The chain combines TRBV25-1 with TRBJ1-4; TRBD1 matches at 10 bases. This CDR3 contains 16 residues. Per the germline V gene, CDR1 is MGHDK and CDR2 is SYGVNS. V trimming: 4 bases; J trimming: 8 bases; junction bases outside the gene matches: 10. The CDR3 DNA is TGTGCCAGCAGTGCTAAGCCGGGACAGGGGCGAGAAAAACTGTTTTTT. Residues: CASSAKPGQGREKLFF.

The rearrangement uses TRBV5-6 and TRBJ1-5; 8 bases match TRBD1. V lost 2 bases and J lost 6; bases outside the gene matches: 10. This CDR3 is built from 16 residues. Germline-derived CDR1 and CDR2 are SGHDT and YYEEEE. The CDR3 region is CASSLGQGRLGQPQHF. The CDR3 DNA reads as TGTGCCAGCAGCTTAGGACAGGGAAGGTTGGGTCAGCCCCAGCATTTT. The entire variable domain, with the rest obtained from reference TRBV5-6 and TRBJ1-5, is as follows: DAGVTQSPTHLIKTRGQQVTLRCSPKSGHDTVSWYQQALGQGPQFIFQYYEEEERQRGNFPDRFSGHQFPNYSSELNVNALLLGDSALYLCASSLGQGRLGQPQHFGDGTRLSIL.

This sequence joins TRBV7-9 and TRBJ1-2; no reliable D call. V was shortened by 10 bases and J by 0 bases, with 15 bases between the two germline ends. CDR3 length equals 14 residues. The germline V gene has CDR1 SEHNR and CDR2 FQNEAQ (reference sequence). CDR3 bases: TGTGCCACCGGCCGGGCGGGCACTAACTATGGCTACACCTTC. Protein sequence: CATGRAGTNYGYTF.

This rearrangement joins TRBV2 to TRBJ2-3; D not certain. Germline CDR1 reads SNHLY; CDR2 reads FYNNEI. This CDR3 has 14 amino acids. V was clipped by 7 bases and J by 8 bases, with 19 bases between them. The CDR3 loop is CASKMEGPAGTQYF. The DNA of the CDR3 is TGTGCCAGCAAGATGGAAGGTCCAGCAGGTACGCAGTATTTT.

This chain uses TRBV28 with TRBJ1-2; D is perhaps TRBD1 (5 bases). CDR1 is MDHEN, CDR2 SYDVKM, per germline. CDR3 length: 13 residues. The ends were cut back, 6 bases at V and 2 bases at J, with 10 bases in the middle. In DNA form, the CDR3 reads TGTGCCAGCAGCTCGACAGTGAACTATGGCTACACCTTC. This translates into CASSSTVNYGYTF.

The J gene is TRBJ1-2, the V gene TRBV27; D unclear. V lost 3 bases and J lost 6, with 8 bases in between. The germline V gene encodes CDR1 MNHEY and CDR2 SMNVEV (reference sequence). This CDR3 is 12 amino acids long. The CDR3 nucleotides are TGTGCCAGCAGTTTCTCGGGTGATGGCTACACCTTC. Translated, it gives CASSFSGDGYTF.

The J gene is TRBJ1-6, the V gene TRBV6-2 or TRBV6-3, with 9 positions matching TRBD1. This CDR3 comprises 16 residues. Germline assignment: CDR1 MNHEY and CDR2 SVGEGT. With 1 base clipped from V and 10 bases from J, the junction kept 8 bases outside the gene matches. DNA for the CDR3: TGTGCCAGCAGTTACTGGCCCGGACAGGGGAACTCACCCCTCCACTTT. Protein product: CASSYWPGQGNSPLHF.

V gene TRBV5-4 combines with J gene TRBJ1-1; D is perhaps TRBD1 (5 bases). V lost 1 base and J lost 1, with 11 bases in between. Germline V gene data show CDR1 as SGHNT and CDR2 as YYREEE (reference sequence). The CDR3 loop spans 15 amino acids. CDR3 sequence: CASSLPPTENTEAFF. CDR3 coding DNA: TGTGCCAGCAGCTTGCCCCCGACAGAGAACACTGAAGCTTTCTTT.

The chain recombines TRBV12-5 with TRBJ1-5; possible D gene TRBD1, 5 bases. Germline assignment: CDR1 LGHNT and CDR2 FRNRAP. V was clipped by 0 bases and J by 1 base, with 22 bases between them. The CDR3 spans 20 residues. The CDR3 DNA follows: TGTGCTAGTGGTTTGGTAGATCAAATGGGGGAGGGGTTGAGCAATCAGCCCCAGCATTTT. It specifies CASGLVDQMGEGLSNQPQHF.

The chain links TRBV6-2 or TRBV6-3 to TRBJ2-7; 7 positions match TRBD1. J gave up 2 bases and V 1 base, and 2 bases lay outside the gene matches. CDR3 length: 14 amino acids. Germline assignment: CDR1 MNHEY and CDR2 SVGEGT. The CDR3 region is CASSYWQGAYEQYF. CDR3 DNA: TGTGCCAGCAGTTACTGGCAGGGGGCCTACGAGCAGTACTTC.

This clone was seen a single time. The chain is built from TRBV7-9 and TRBJ2-5, with D uncertain. The V end was cut by 5 bases, the J end by 4 bases, with 11 bases between. From germline, CDR1 is SEHNR and CDR2 FQNEAQ (reference sequence). This CDR3 has 13 amino acids. CDR3 bases: TGTGCCAGCAGCCGAGCGTCCCCAGAGACCCAGTACTTC. Translated: CASSRASPETQYF.

The gene calls are TRBV19 and TRBJ2-3; tentative D call: TRBD1 (5 bases). Germline CDR1 is LNHDA and CDR2 is SQIVND (reference sequence). V was shortened by 10 bases and J by 1 base, with 15 bases between the two germline ends. The CDR3 has 14 residues. The CDR3 bases are TGTGCCACGACTTCAGGGTTTCGCACAGATACGCAGTATTTT. It yields the protein CATTSGFRTDTQYF.

This clone was detected once. The chain carries TRBV19 and TRBJ2-1; D is unclear. Germline CDR1 and CDR2: LNHDA and SQIVND (reference sequence). Trimming took 3 bases from V and 0 from J, leaving 6 bases between them. CDR3 length equals 14 residues. CDR3 sequence: CASSMVSSYNEQFF. Written as DNA, the CDR3 is TGTGCCAGTAGTATGGTGAGCTCCTACAATGAGCAGTTCTTC.

This chain links TRBV6-5 with TRBJ1-3; a weak D match, TRBD1 (6 bases). The germline gives CDR1 MNHEY, CDR2 SVGAGI. The V gene lost 6 bases and the J gene lost 0 bases, with 12 bases spanning the gap. The CDR3 loop spans 15 amino acids. The DNA for the CDR3 is TGTGCCAGCAGGCCAGGGGCGAGCTCTGGAAACACCATATATTTT. It specifies CASRPGASSGNTIYF.